Below, 20 T cell receptor beta chains from the same sample are listed, as sequenced in a study of blood T cell repertoires in COVID-19. Profiled with immunoSEQ multiplex PCR; TCRdb holds only in-frame clones, not every one. The data hold roughly 120,000 clones, with about 83% observed a single time. Sequencing used peripheral blood. These receptors were obtained from a man aged 60 to 69 with acute or convalescent COVID-19.

The sample holds one count of this clone. This chain connects TRBV2 to TRBJ2-7; no clear D gene. The V end lost 7 bases, the J end lost 0 bases, and 13 bases lay between the germline ends. Germline assignment: CDR1 SNHLY and CDR2 FYNNEI. The CDR3 has 14 residues. CDR3: CASKRSETSYEQYF. As DNA, the CDR3 is TGTGCCAGCAAGAGAAGCGAAACCTCCTACGAGCAGTACTTC.

V gene TRBV7-2 combines with J gene TRBJ2-5; the match to TRBD2 covers 11 bases. The V gene end was trimmed by 5 bases and the J gene end by 5 bases; junction bases not matched to a gene: 7. Germline V gene sequence: CDR1 SGHTA, CDR2 FQGNSA. This CDR3 has 15 residues. CDR3 residues: CASSVGLAAYETQYF. The CDR3 nucleotides read TGTGCCAGCAGCGTGGGACTAGCGGCTTACGAGACCCAGTACTTC.

The rearrangement joins TRBV5-1 to TRBJ2-7; TRBD1 matches 8 bases. The CDR3 has 14 residues. From germline, CDR1 is SGHRS and CDR2 YFSETQ. J was trimmed by 2 bases and V by 7 bases; bases with no gene match: 8. The CDR3 reads CASPRETGAYEQYF. DNA for the CDR3: TGCGCCAGCCCAAGGGAGACAGGGGCCTACGAGCAGTACTTC.

The rearrangement joins TRBV30 to TRBJ2-1, with 11 bases lining up with TRBD2. V lost 0 bases and J lost 5; bases outside the gene matches: 3. This CDR3 is 15 amino acids long. Germline V gene sequence: CDR1 GTSNPN, CDR2 SVGIG (reference sequence). The CDR3 DNA reads as TGTGCCTGGAGTGTGGGACTAGCGGAAAACAATGAGCAGTTCTTC. Translated, it gives CAWSVGLAENNEQFF.

Only a few counts were recorded for this clone. This chain links TRBV28 with TRBJ1-5; D possibly corresponds to TRBD1 (5 bases). The V end lost 4 bases, the J end lost 6 bases, and 13 bases lay between the germline ends. From germline, CDR1 is MDHEN and CDR2 SYDVKM. This CDR3 region has 14 residues. Here the CDR3 DNA reads TGTGCCAGCAGTTCCGGCCAGGGCCGTCAGCCCCAGCATTTT. It codes for CASSSGQGRQPQHF.

The rearrangement uses TRBV9 and TRBJ1-2; TRBD1 might be the D (6 bases). This CDR3 comprises 17 residues. Germline CDR1 SGDLS, CDR2 YYNGEE. V was cut by 4 bases and J by 4 bases, with 23 bases left in between. In nucleotides, the CDR3 is TGTGCCAGCAGCCAAACAGGGACGCCCTCCCTCGGCTATGGCTACACCTTC. Amino acid sequence: CASSQTGTPSLGYGYTF.

This chain uses TRBV13 with TRBJ2-7, with 8 nucleotides matching TRBD1. The CDR3 length is 14 residues. V shed 5 bases and J 6 bases; nucleotides not matched to a gene: 9. From germline, CDR1 is PRHDT and CDR2 FYEKMQ (reference sequence). CDR3 nucleotide sequence: TGTGCCAGCAGCGCAACAGGACAGGGACCCGAGCAGTACTTC. This gives the protein CASSATGQGPEQYF.

The rearrangement links TRBV6-5 to TRBJ2-7; D possibly corresponds to TRBD1 (7 bases). Germline V CDR1 and CDR2: MNHEY, SVGAGI. V was trimmed by 0 bases and J by 5 bases, leaving 11 bases between them. This CDR3 is 14 amino acids long. This chain's CDR3 is CASSYSGGGDEQYF. The CDR3 bases are TGTGCCAGCAGTTACTCAGGGGGCGGGGACGAGCAGTACTTC.

This rearrangement joins TRBV28 to TRBJ2-5, with 8 positions matching TRBD1. Germline CDR1 and CDR2: MDHEN and SYDVKM. V shed 8 bases and J 4 bases; nucleotides not matched to a gene: 9. CDR3 length equals 14 residues. This CDR3 reads CASVKTGGGETQYF. In nucleotides, the CDR3 is TGTGCCAGCGTCAAAACAGGGGGAGGAGAGACCCAGTACTTC.

V and J are TRBV7-2 and TRBJ2-7; 9 nucleotides line up with TRBD2. This CDR3 has 14 residues. J was trimmed by 7 bases and V by 7 bases; bases with no gene match: 11. CDR1 and CDR2 (germline): SGHTA, FQGNSA. CDR3 sequence: CASTQGGLAGEQYF. The CDR3 DNA reads as TGTGCCAGCACCCAGGGGGGGCTAGCGGGAGAGCAGTACTTC.

The genes are TRBV2 and TRBJ2-3; 9 bases are a match to TRBD1. The V and J ends lost 8 bases and 5 bases, in that order; junction bases with no gene match: 20. Germline CDR1 is SNHLY and CDR2 is FYNNEI. There are 18 residues in the CDR3. The CDR3 nucleotides are TGTGCCAGCGTAGACCGCGCCGGGACAGGGAAGAGGTTAGATACGCAGTATTTT. Encoded protein: CASVDRAGTGKRLDTQYF.

This chain joins TRBV11-2 and TRBJ1-1, with D possibly matching TRBD1 (6 bases). Germline-derived CDR1 and CDR2 are SGHAT and FQNNGV. The CDR3 length is 13 residues. V was clipped by 8 bases and J by 5 bases, with 15 bases between them. CDR3 sequence (DNA): TGTGCCAGCCAGGACAGACTGGGAACTGAAGCTTTCTTT. Encoded protein: CASQDRLGTEAFF.

This clone was seen once. Distinct nucleotide sequences in the sample also encode this CDR3. The gene calls are TRBV20-1 and TRBJ2-1, with D possibly being TRBD1 (5 bases). The CDR3 contains 11 residues. The germline V gene encodes CDR1 DFQATT and CDR2 SNEGSKA (reference sequence). V lost 6 bases, J lost 6 bases, and 9 bases lay in between. CDR3: CSAITGNEQFF. CDR3 coding DNA: TGCAGTGCGATTACAGGCAATGAGCAGTTCTTC.

The V gene is TRBV7-2, the J gene TRBJ2-1, with D perhaps matching TRBD2 (5 bases). This CDR3 contains 15 residues. Germline CDR1 and CDR2: SGHTA and FQGNSA. V dropped 5 bases and J dropped 2 bases, with 13 bases sitting between them. In DNA, the CDR3 is TGTGCCAGCAGCGCCCTGGGCGGGCCCTACAATGAGCAGTTCTTC. Amino acid sequence: CASSALGGPYNEQFF. Looking up the rest from reference TRBV7-2 and TRBJ2-1 gives the full variable domain: GAGVSQSPSNKVTEKGKDVELRCDPISGHTALYWYRQSLGQGLEFLIYFQGNSAPDKSGLPSDRFSAERTGGSVSTLTIQRTQQEDSAVYLCASSALGGPYNEQFFGPGTRLTVL.

V gene TRBV5-1 combines with J gene TRBJ1-2; D gene uncertain. Trimming removed 4 bases from V and 4 bases from J, with 8 bases in between. The CDR3 runs 12 residues. The germline CDR1 and CDR2 sequences are SGHRS and YFSETQ. The CDR3 protein is CASSDPGYGYTF. CDR3 bases: TGCGCCAGCAGCGACCCGGGCTATGGCTACACCTTC.

V usage is TRBV7-9 and J usage is TRBJ2-1; possible D gene TRBD2, 7 bases. Trimming removed 5 bases at V and 5 bases at J, with 19 bases between. This CDR3 is 16 amino acids long. CDR1 and CDR2 (germline): SEHNR, FQNEAQ (reference sequence). In nucleotides, the CDR3 is TGTGCCAGCAGCCCCAGAGGGCGGGGGCAGGACAATGAGCAGTTCTTC. This sequence encodes CASSPRGRGQDNEQFF.

This chain links TRBV11-2 with TRBJ2-2, with 7 nucleotides matching TRBD2. J lost 6 bases, V lost 5 bases, and 9 bases had no gene match. Germline V CDR1 and CDR2: SGHAT, FQNNGV. This CDR3 is built from 15 residues. The DNA of the CDR3 is TGTGCCAGCAGCCCATTAGCGGGCGGGGCCGGGGAGCTGTTTTTT. Protein product: CASSPLAGGAGELFF.

This clone was observed a single time. The rearrangement joins TRBV19 to TRBJ1-5; D possibly corresponds to TRBD1 (6 bases). The germline CDR1 and CDR2 sequences are LNHDA and SQIVND (reference sequence). V lost 4 bases and J 5 bases, leaving 15 bases between the germline ends. The CDR3 consists of 15 residues. As DNA, the CDR3 is TGTGCCAGTAGTAATCGGGACACAACAGATCAGCCCCAGCATTTT. It codes for CASSNRDTTDQPQHF.

This sequence joins TRBV3-1 (or the pseudogene TRBV3-2) and TRBJ1-4; the D is unclear. The germline V gene has CDR1 LGHDT and CDR2 YNNKEL (reference sequence). Trimming left V 5 bases short and J 7 bases short, with 14 bases between. The CDR3 extends over 14 amino acids. CDR3 loop: CASSDTARPEKLFF. Written as DNA, the CDR3 is TGTGCCAGCAGCGATACAGCCAGACCTGAAAAACTGTTTTTT.

V and J are TRBV6-2 or TRBV6-3 and TRBJ2-7, with 11 bases lining up with TRBD2. CDR1 and CDR2 from the germline V gene are MNHEY and SVGEGT. The CDR3 extends over 16 amino acids. The V segment lost 1 base and the J segment 5 bases; nucleotides outside the gene matches: 7. This CDR3 reads CASSYFLAGGANEQYF. DNA for the CDR3: TGTGCCAGCAGTTACTTTCTAGCGGGAGGTGCTAACGAGCAGTACTTC.